What follows describes a single TCR beta chain. This sample is drawn from a study of blood T cell repertoires in COVID-19. CDR1 LNHDA and CDR2 SQIVND come from the germline V gene (reference sequence). With 7 bases removed from V and 2 bases from J, the gap between germline ends came to 15 bases. The length of the CDR3 is 15 residues. Sequencing used immunoSEQ multiplex PCR; TCRdb keeps in-frame clones, though not all of them. This table has about 200,000 clones, just under 90% appearing once. The chain carries TRBV19 and TRBJ1-5, with a possible D match to TRBD1 (6 bases). The sequenced sample was PBMCs or T cells enriched from blood (not recorded which). This clonotype originated in a woman in her 30s with acute COVID-19. The CDR3 DNA reads TGTGCCAGTACCACGGACAGTCGGGGCAATCAGCCCCAGCATTTT. Translated, it gives CASTTDSRGNQPQHF. The entire variable domain, with the rest obtained from reference TRBV19 and TRBJ1-5, is as follows: DGGITQSPKYLFRKEGQNVTLSCEQNLNHDAMYWYRQDPGQGLRLIYYSQIVNDFQKGDIAEGYSVSREKKESFPLTVTSAQKNPTAFYLCASTTDSRGNQPQHFGDGTRLSIL.